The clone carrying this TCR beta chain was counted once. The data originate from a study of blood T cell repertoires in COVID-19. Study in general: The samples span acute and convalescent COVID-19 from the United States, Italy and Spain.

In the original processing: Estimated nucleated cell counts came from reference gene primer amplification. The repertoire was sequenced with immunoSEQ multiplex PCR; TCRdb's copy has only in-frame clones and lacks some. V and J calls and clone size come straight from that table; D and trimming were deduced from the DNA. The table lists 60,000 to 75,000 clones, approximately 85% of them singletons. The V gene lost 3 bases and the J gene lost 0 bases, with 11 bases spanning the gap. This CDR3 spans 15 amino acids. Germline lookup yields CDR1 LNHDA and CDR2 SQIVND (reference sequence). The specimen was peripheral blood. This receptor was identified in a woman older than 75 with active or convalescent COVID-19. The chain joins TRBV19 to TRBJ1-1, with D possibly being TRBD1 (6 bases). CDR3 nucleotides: TGTGCCAGTAGTATCCCGGGACACCTGAACACTGAAGCTTTCTTT. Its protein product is CASSIPGHLNTEAFF.